The 25 T cell receptor beta chains below come from one sample, sequenced in a study of blood T cells in healthy people across ages. Alongside a J-beta primer mix, a sample-barcoded 5' primer served in a second PCR lasting about 7 to 11 cycles. TCRdb called the 5' RACE reads again in MiXCR, with one record for every CDR3 protein. The sample has 2 million or so distinct CDR3 sequences, around 50% seen once. Sequenced material: blood. The receptors stem from a woman in her 40s in good health.

This clonotype was seen more than once but under ten times. The gene calls are TRBV7-2 and TRBJ2-7, with TRBD1 identical over 8 bases. The CDR3 loop spans 16 amino acids. In germline, CDR1 is SGHTA, CDR2 FQGNSA. V lost 2 bases, J lost 1 base, and 7 bases stayed unmatched. In nucleotides, the CDR3 is TGTGCCAGCAGCTTAAGCGGTGGGGACAGGTCCTACGAGCAGTACTTC. This gives the protein CASSLSGGDRSYEQYF.

The rearrangement uses TRBV4-1 and TRBJ2-3; 10 bases align to TRBD2. CDR3 length equals 16 residues. Germline assignment: CDR1 MGHRA and CDR2 YSYEKL. The junction had 6 bases not matched to a gene; V was cut back by 1 base and J by 5 bases. The CDR3 loop is CASSQGPAGGQDTQYF. The CDR3 nucleotides are TGCGCCAGCAGCCAAGGACCAGCGGGGGGGCAAGATACGCAGTATTTT.

The CDR3: CSALDTGPTYEQYF. DNA for the CDR3: TGCAGTGCACTGGACACAGGGCCCACCTACGAGCAGTACTTC. The chain carries TRBV20-1 and TRBJ2-7; maybe TRBD1 (6 bases). V dropped 6 bases and J dropped 2 bases, with 17 bases sitting between them. CDR1 DFQATT and CDR2 SNEGSKA come from the germline V gene (reference sequence). The CDR3 length is 14 residues.

This clonotype showed up just once. This rearrangement joins TRBV7-2 to TRBJ2-3; no firm D call. Trimming shortened V by 5 bases and J by 2 bases, and 11 bases separated the two germline ends. Germline lookup yields CDR1 SGHTA and CDR2 FQGNSA. This CDR3 is 14 amino acids long. CDR3 in amino acids: CASSVVENTDTQYF. The CDR3 DNA reads as TGTGCCAGCAGCGTAGTCGAAAACACAGATACGCAGTATTTT.

The genes are TRBV12-3 or TRBV12-4 and TRBJ1-2; D may be TRBD1 (5 bases). Trimming cost V 7 bases and J 0 bases, with 12 bases left between them. The CDR3 totals 14 residues. This chain's CDR3 is CASKTQVANYGYTF. The CDR3 bases are TGTGCCAGCAAAACACAGGTTGCTAACTATGGCTACACCTTC.

The chain employs TRBV6-5 and TRBJ2-3; 7 bases line up with TRBD2. CDR1 MNHEY and CDR2 SVGAGI come from the germline V gene. The CDR3 runs to 14 residues. J gave up 6 bases and V 2 bases, and 5 bases lay outside the gene matches. This chain's CDR3 is CASSYGAGADTQYF. CDR3 bases: TGTGCCAGCAGTTACGGGGCGGGAGCTGATACGCAGTATTTT.

This rearrangement joins TRBV29-1 to TRBJ1-2; possibly TRBD1 for D (5 bases). The CDR3 has 20 residues. With 2 bases removed from V and 3 bases from J, the gap between germline ends came to 31 bases. The germline V gene encodes CDR1 SQVTM and CDR2 ANQGSEA. The CDR3, as DNA: TGCAGCGTTGAAAGGTCTTCTTCTCGCGCAGGGAACCCTTTGGACTATGGCTACACCTTC. It yields the protein CSVERSSSRAGNPLDYGYTF.

This clonotype showed up just a few times. The rearrangement uses TRBV29-1 and TRBJ2-1, with 9 bases matching TRBD1. V trimming: 7 bases; J trimming: 1 base; junction bases outside the gene matches: 8. The CDR3 runs to 15 residues. The germline V gene has CDR1 SQVTM and CDR2 ANQGSEA. DNA of the CDR3: TGCAGCGGACGAAAGACAGGGGGATCCTACAATGAGCAGTTCTTC. Its protein is CSGRKTGGSYNEQFF.

This chain joins TRBV7-6 and TRBJ2-1, with 8 nucleotides matching TRBD1. The junction had 8 bases not matched to a gene; V was cut back by 5 bases and J by 8 bases. Per the germline V gene, CDR1 is SGHVS and CDR2 is FNYEAQ. The CDR3 contains 14 residues. CDR3 in amino acids: CASSPRQGRHEQFF. The CDR3 region has the DNA TGTGCCAGCAGCCCGCGACAGGGGCGACATGAGCAGTTCTTC.

This clonotype was seen just once. The chain combines TRBV14 with TRBJ2-1; D is unclear. There are 15 residues in the CDR3. Trimming took 1 base from V and 3 from J, leaving 10 bases between them. Germline assignment: CDR1 SGHDN and CDR2 FVKESK. The CDR3 sequence is CASSQGQVRYNEQFF. CDR3 nucleotides: TGTGCCAGCAGCCAAGGGCAGGTTCGCTACAATGAGCAGTTCTTC.

The chain uses TRBV12-3 or TRBV12-4 and TRBJ1-5; D remains ambiguous. This CDR3 spans 16 amino acids. V was trimmed by 2 bases and J by 0 bases, leaving 11 bases between them. CDR3 DNA: TGTGCCAGCAGTTTAAGGGCAGCCTCTAGCAATCAGCCCCAGCATTTT. This encodes CASSLRAASSNQPQHF.

V usage is TRBV7-9 and J usage is TRBJ1-2; D remains ambiguous. The CDR3 is 13 residues long. Germline assignment: CDR1 SEHNR and CDR2 FQNEAQ (reference sequence). Trimming removed 5 bases at V and 7 bases at J, with 14 bases between. The CDR3: CASSPTLRFGYTF. The DNA for the CDR3 is TGTGCCAGCAGCCCTACCCTACGCTTTGGCTACACCTTC.

The rearrangement links TRBV29-1 to TRBJ2-7; D is perhaps TRBD1 (6 bases). The ends were cut back, 7 bases at V and 3 bases at J, with 13 bases in the middle. Germline loops: CDR1 SQVTM, CDR2 ANQGSEA. CDR3 length: 12 residues. CDR3 in DNA: TGCAGCGCCGGGACAACAAACTACGAGCAGTACTTC. It encodes CSAGTTNYEQYF.

This clonotype was found a few times. This sequence joins TRBV7-8 and TRBJ2-4, with D tentatively TRBD2 (6 bases). This CDR3 has 15 amino acids. Trimming shortened V by 6 bases and J by 3 bases, and 15 bases separated the two germline ends. Germline lookup yields CDR1 SGHVS and CDR2 FQNEAQ. The CDR3 region has the DNA TGTGCCAGCAGTTCATATGGGACTGGCAAAAACATTCAGTACTTC. Protein: CASSSYGTGKNIQYF.

The J gene is TRBJ2-3, the V gene TRBV10-2; 8 bases match TRBD2. The germline V gene has CDR1 WSHSY and CDR2 SAAADI. With 5 bases clipped from V and 10 bases from J, the junction kept 8 bases outside the gene matches. CDR3 length: 13 amino acids. CDR3 in DNA: TGCGCCAGCAGTCCCGGGACTAGTTTCGCGCAGTATTTT. Its translation: CASSPGTSFAQYF.

This sequence joins TRBV12-3 or TRBV12-4 and TRBJ1-2; TRBD1 is a possible D gene (6 bases). Trimming pared 5 bases from V and 6 bases from J, leaving 13 bases between. This CDR3 has 13 residues. CDR3 protein: CASSVPGQDGYTF. CDR3 bases: TGTGCCAGCAGTGTCCCGGGACAAGATGGCTACACCTTC.

The chain couples TRBV27 to TRBJ2-1, with D possibly matching TRBD2 (7 bases). CDR3 length: 17 amino acids. In germline, CDR1 is MNHEY, CDR2 SMNVEV (reference sequence). V lost 5 bases and J 6 bases, leaving 23 bases between the germline ends. The CDR3 sequence is CASSRRIQGGLGNEQFF. In DNA form, the CDR3 reads TGTGCCAGCAGTCGCAGGATACAGGGAGGGTTGGGCAATGAGCAGTTCTTC.

The V and J genes are TRBV12-5 and TRBJ2-7; 7 bases agree with TRBD2. Gene TRBJ2-4 matches the end of the DNA better, so the J call may be wrong. Germline V gene lookup returns CDR1 LGHNT and CDR2 FRNRAP. The CDR3 runs 13 residues. The CDR3 region has the DNA TGTGCTAGTGGCCCCGGGGGGACTGACATTCAGTACTTC. It yields the protein CASGPGGTDIQYF.

V and J are TRBV6-2 or TRBV6-3 and TRBJ2-5; 7 bases align to TRBD1. The V segment lost 4 bases and the J segment 5 bases; nucleotides outside the gene matches: 7. The CDR3 loop spans 14 amino acids. Germline CDR1 is MNHEY and CDR2 is SVGEGT. The CDR3 DNA reads TGTGCCAGCAGTTCCACCGACAGGGAGGAGACCCAGTACTTC. Translating it yields CASSSTDREETQYF.

This clonotype appeared a few times. The V call is TRBV4-2, the J call TRBJ2-1, with 8 bases aligning to TRBD2. With V trimmed by 1 base and J by 6 bases, 8 bases remained unmatched. The germline V gene has CDR1 LGHNA and CDR2 YNFKEQ. The CDR3 loop spans 16 amino acids. The CDR3 here is CASSQAGTRGSNEQFF. As DNA, the CDR3 is TGTGCCAGCAGCCAAGCCGGGACTAGAGGAAGCAATGAGCAGTTCTTC.

This clonotype appeared a few times. This chain connects TRBV4-3 to TRBJ1-6; perhaps TRBD1 as D (6 bases). The CDR3 is 16 residues long. Germline-derived CDR1 and CDR2 are LGHNA and YSLEER. V lost 3 bases and J lost 6, with 15 bases in between. The CDR3 sequence is CASSHLRQATNSPLHF. CDR3 nucleotides: TGCGCCAGCAGCCACCTTCGACAGGCGACTAATTCACCCCTCCACTTT.

The rearrangement joins TRBV4-3 to TRBJ2-1; unclear D gene. Germline lookup yields CDR1 LGHNA and CDR2 YSLEER. The CDR3 has 16 residues. V lost 0 bases and J lost 0, with 9 bases in between. CDR3 DNA: TGCGCCAGCAGCCAAGATTGGGGATACTCCTACAATGAGCAGTTCTTC. Translated: CASSQDWGYSYNEQFF.

This CDR3 is CSARVPILDRGNYEQYF. Written as DNA, the CDR3 is TGCAGTGCTAGAGTCCCGATTCTAGACAGGGGCAACTACGAGCAGTACTTC. The genes are TRBV20-1 and TRBJ2-7; 8 nucleotides match TRBD1. The CDR3 sequence is 17 residues long. Trimming removed 1 base from V and 3 bases from J; junction bases left unmatched: 14. Germline V lookup: CDR1 DFQATT, CDR2 SNEGSKA (reference sequence).

V and J are TRBV4-3 and TRBJ2-5, with TRBD1 matching over 10 bases. Trimming at V came to 0 bases and at J to 7 bases, leaving 14 bases not matched to a gene. The CDR3 spans 18 residues. Germline values: CDR1 LGHNA, CDR2 YSLEER. This chain's CDR3 is CASSQDTFTGTGVSTQYF. CDR3 sequence (DNA): TGCGCCAGCAGCCAAGACACTTTCACCGGGACAGGGGTTTCGACCCAGTACTTC.

This clonotype was picked up a small number of times. J is TRBJ2-3 and V is TRBV18; D unclear. CDR3 length: 15 amino acids. Germline V gene lookup returns CDR1 KGHSH and CDR2 LQKENI. Trimming left V 4 bases short and J 2 bases short, with 13 bases between. CDR3 sequence reads: CASSLLSLNTDTQYF. The CDR3 DNA is TGTGCCAGCTCACTACTCTCTTTGAACACAGATACGCAGTATTTT. The full variable domain, completed using reference TRBV18 and TRBJ2-3, is NAGVMQNPRHLVRRRGQEARLRCSPMKGHSHVYWYRQLPEEGLKFMVYLQKENIIDESGMPKERFSAEFPKEGPSILRIQQVVRGDSAAYFCASSLLSLNTDTQYFGPGTRLTVL.